This TCR beta chain was documented in a study of blood T cell repertoires in COVID-19. Clones were read by immunoSEQ multiplex PCR, and TCRdb kept only the in-frame ones, dropping some. The sample shows around 70,000 clones, roughly 83% of them seen only once. Deletions cut 6 bases from V and 0 bases from J, with 12 bases between. This CDR3 comprises 14 residues. Germline-derived CDR1 and CDR2 are MRHNA and SNTAGT. The J gene is TRBJ2-7, the V gene TRBV6-4; no clear D. The origin of this receptor is an elderly man with acute or convalescent COVID-19. Sequencing was carried out using peripheral blood. The CDR3, as DNA: TGTGCCAGCAGCGGAGACCTGAGCTCCTACGAGCAGTACTTC. It codes for CASSGDLSSYEQYF.